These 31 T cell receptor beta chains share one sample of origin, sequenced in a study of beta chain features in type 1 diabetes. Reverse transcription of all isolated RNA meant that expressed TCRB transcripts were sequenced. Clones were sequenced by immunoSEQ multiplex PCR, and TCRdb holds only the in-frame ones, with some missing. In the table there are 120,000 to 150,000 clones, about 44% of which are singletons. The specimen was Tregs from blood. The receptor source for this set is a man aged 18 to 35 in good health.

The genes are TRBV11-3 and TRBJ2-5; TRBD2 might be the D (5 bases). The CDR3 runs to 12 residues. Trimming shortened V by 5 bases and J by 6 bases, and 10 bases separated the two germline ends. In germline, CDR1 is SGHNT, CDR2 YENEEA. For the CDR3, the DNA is TGTGCCAGCAGCGACGGCGGGCAGACCCAGTACTTC. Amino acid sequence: CASSDGGQTQYF.

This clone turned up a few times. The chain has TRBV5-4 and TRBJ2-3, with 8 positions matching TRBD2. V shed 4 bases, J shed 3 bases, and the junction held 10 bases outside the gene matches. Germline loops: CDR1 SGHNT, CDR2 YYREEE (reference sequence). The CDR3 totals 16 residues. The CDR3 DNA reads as TGTGCCAGCAGCCCCTGGCTAGCGGGCTGGACAGATACGCAGTATTTT. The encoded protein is CASSPWLAGWTDTQYF.

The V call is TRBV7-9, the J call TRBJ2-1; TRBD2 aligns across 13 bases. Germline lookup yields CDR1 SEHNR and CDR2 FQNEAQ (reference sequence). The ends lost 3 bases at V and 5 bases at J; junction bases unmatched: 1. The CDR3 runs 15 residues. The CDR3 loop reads CASSFGTSGDNEQFF. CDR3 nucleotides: TGTGCCAGCAGCTTCGGGACTAGCGGGGACAATGAGCAGTTCTTC. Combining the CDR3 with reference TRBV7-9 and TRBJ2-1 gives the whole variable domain DTGVSQNPRHKITKRGQNVTFRCDPISEHNRLYWYRQTLGQGPEFLTYFQNEAQLEKSRLLSDRFSAERPKGSFSTLEIQRTEQGDSAMYLCASSFGTSGDNEQFFGPGTRLTVL.

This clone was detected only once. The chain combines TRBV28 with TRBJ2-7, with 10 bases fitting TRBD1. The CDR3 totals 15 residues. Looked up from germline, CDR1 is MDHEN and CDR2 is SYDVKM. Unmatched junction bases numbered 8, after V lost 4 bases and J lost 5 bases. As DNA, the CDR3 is TGTGCCAGCAGTTCGGGACAGGGGAGATTCGACGAGCAGTACTTC. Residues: CASSSGQGRFDEQYF.

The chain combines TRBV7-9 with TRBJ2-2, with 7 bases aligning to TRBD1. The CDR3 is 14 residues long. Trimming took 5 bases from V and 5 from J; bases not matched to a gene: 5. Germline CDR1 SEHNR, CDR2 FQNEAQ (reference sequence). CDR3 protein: CASSITGVTGELFF. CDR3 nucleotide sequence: TGTGCCAGCAGCATAACAGGGGTTACCGGGGAGCTGTTTTTT.

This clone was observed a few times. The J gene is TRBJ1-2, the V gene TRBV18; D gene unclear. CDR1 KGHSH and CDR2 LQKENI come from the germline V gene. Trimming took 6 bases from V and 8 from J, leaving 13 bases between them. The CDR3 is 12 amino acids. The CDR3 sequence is CASSGDQEGYTF. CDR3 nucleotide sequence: TGTGCCAGCTCGGGAGACCAGGAGGGCTACACCTTC.

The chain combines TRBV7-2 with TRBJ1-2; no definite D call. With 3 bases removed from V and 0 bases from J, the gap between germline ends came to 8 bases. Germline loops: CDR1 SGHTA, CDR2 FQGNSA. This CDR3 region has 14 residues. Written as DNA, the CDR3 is TGTGCCAGCAGCTTCCGAGTAGCTAACTATGGCTACACCTTC. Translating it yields CASSFRVANYGYTF.

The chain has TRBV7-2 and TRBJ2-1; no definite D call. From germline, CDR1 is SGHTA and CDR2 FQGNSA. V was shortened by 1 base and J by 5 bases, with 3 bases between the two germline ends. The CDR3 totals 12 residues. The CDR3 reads CASSLGNNEQFF. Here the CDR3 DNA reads TGTGCCAGCAGCTTAGGTAACAATGAGCAGTTCTTC.

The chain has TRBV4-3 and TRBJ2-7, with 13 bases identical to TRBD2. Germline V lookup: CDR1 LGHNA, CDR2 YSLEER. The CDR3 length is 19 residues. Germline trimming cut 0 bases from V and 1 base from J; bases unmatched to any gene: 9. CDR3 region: CASSQDSTSGGAGSYEQYF. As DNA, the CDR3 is TGCGCCAGCAGCCAAGATAGCACTAGCGGGGGGGCCGGGTCCTACGAGCAGTACTTC.

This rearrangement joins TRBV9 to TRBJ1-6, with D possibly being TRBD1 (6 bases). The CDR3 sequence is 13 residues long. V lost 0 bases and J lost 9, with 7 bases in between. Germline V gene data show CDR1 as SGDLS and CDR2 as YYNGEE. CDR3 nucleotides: TGTGCCAGCAGCGTAGCAGGGGTTTCACCCCTCCACTTT. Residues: CASSVAGVSPLHF.

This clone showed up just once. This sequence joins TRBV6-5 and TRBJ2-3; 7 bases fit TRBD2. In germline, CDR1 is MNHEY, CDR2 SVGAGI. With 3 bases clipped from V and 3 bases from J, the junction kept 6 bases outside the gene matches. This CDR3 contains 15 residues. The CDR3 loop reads CASSYAGAETDTQYF. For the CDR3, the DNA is TGTGCCAGCAGTTATGCGGGAGCGGAAACAGATACGCAGTATTTT.

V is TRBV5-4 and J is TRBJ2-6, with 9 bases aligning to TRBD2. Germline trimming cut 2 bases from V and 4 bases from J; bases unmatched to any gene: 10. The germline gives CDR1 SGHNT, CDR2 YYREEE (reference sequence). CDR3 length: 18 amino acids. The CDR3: CASSLGGGVFTGANVLTF. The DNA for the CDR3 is TGTGCCAGCAGCTTAGGCGGGGGGGTGTTTACCGGGGCCAACGTCCTGACTTTC.

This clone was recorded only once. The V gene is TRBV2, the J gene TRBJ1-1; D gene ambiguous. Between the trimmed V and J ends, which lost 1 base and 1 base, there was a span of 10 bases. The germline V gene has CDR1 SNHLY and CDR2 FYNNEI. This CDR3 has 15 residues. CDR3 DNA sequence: TGTGCCAGCAGTGAAGTCAGGATCACGAACACTGAAGCTTTCTTT. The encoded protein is CASSEVRITNTEAFF.

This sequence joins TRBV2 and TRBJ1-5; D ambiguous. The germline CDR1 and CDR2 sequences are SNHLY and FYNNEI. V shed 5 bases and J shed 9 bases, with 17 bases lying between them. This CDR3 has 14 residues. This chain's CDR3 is CASSQDFVSPPQHF. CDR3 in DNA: TGTGCCAGCAGTCAAGACTTTGTATCACCGCCCCAGCATTTT.

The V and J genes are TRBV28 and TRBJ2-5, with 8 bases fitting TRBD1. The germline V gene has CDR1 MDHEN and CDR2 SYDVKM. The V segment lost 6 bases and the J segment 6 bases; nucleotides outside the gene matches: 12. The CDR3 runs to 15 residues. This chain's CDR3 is CASSPGGAGSQTQYF. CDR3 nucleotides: TGTGCCAGCAGCCCAGGGGGCGCAGGATCGCAGACCCAGTACTTC.

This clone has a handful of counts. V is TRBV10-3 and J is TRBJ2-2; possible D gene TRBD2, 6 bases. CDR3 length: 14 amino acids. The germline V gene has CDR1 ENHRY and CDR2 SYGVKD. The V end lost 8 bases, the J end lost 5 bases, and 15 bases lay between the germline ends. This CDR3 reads CAIPRGAGTGELFF. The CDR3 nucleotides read TGTGCCATCCCCCGGGGCGCGGGGACCGGGGAGCTGTTTTTT.

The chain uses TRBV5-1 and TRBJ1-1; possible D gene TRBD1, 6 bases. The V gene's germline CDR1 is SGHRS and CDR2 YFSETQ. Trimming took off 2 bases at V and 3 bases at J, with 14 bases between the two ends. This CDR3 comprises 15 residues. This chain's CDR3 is CASSLQGLVDTEAFF. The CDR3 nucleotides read TGCGCCAGCAGCTTACAGGGCTTGGTGGACACTGAAGCTTTCTTT. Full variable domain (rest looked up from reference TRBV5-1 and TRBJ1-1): KAGVTQTPRYLIKTRGQQVTLSCSPISGHRSVSWYQQTPGQGLQFLFEYFSETQRNKGNFPGRFSGRQFSNSRSEMNVSTLELGDSALYLCASSLQGLVDTEAFFGQGTRLTVV.

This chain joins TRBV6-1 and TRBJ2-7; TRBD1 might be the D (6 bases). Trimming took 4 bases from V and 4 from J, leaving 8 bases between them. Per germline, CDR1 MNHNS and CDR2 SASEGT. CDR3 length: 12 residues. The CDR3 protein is CASSVQGYEQYF. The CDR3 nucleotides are TGTGCCAGCAGTGTGCAGGGGTACGAGCAGTACTTC.

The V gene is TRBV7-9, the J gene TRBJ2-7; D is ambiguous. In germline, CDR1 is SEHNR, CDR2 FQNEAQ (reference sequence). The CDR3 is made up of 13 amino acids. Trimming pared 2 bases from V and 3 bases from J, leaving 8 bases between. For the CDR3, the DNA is TGTGCCAGCAGCTTAAACCCTATCTACGAGCAGTACTTC. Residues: CASSLNPIYEQYF.

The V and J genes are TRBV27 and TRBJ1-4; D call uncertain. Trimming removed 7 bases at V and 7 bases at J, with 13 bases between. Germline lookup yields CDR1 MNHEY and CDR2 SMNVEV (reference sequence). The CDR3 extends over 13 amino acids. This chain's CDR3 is CASTQAGIEKLFF. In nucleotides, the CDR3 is TGTGCCAGCACCCAGGCCGGGATTGAAAAACTGTTTTTT.

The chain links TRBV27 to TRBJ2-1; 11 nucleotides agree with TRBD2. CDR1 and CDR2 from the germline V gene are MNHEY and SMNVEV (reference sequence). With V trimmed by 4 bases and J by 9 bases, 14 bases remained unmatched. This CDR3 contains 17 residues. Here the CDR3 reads CASSSRASGGWLGEQFF. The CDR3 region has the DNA TGTGCCAGCAGTTCCCGCGCTAGCGGGGGGTGGTTGGGTGAGCAGTTCTTC.

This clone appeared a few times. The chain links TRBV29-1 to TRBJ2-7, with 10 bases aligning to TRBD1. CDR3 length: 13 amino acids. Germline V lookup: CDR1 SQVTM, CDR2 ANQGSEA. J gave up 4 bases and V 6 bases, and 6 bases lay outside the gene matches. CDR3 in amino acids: CSVGGTGVYEQYF. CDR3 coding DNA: TGCAGCGTCGGCGGGACAGGGGTATACGAGCAGTACTTC.

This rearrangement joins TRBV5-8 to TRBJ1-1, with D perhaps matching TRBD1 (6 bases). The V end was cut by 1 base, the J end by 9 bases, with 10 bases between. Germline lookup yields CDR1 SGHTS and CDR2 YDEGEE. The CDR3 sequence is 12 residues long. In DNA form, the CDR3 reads TGTGCCAGCAGCTTGCACAGGGTTCAAGCTTTCTTT. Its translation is CASSLHRVQAFF.

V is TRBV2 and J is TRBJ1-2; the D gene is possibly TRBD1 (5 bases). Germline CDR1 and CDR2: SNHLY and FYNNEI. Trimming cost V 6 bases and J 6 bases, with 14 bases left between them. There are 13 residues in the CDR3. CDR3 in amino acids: CASRDRASHGYTF. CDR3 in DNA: TGTGCCAGCAGAGACAGAGCCTCCCATGGCTACACCTTC. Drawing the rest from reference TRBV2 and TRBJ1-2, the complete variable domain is EPEVTQTPSHQVTQMGQEVILRCVPISNHLYFYWYRQILGQKVEFLVSFYNNEISEKSEIFDDQFSVERPDGSNFTLKIRSTKLEDSAMYFCASRDRASHGYTFGSGTRLTVV.

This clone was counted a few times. Written as DNA, the CDR3 is TGCAGCGTTGAAGATCGAAGACAGGGGAGAGGTGGGGCCAACGTCCTGACTTTC. The encoded protein is CSVEDRRQGRGGANVLTF. This chain joins TRBV29-1 and TRBJ2-6, with 8 nucleotides matching TRBD1. There are 18 residues in the CDR3. Trimming cost V 0 bases and J 3 bases; bases outside gene matches: 10. The V gene's germline CDR1 is SQVTM and CDR2 ANQGSEA.

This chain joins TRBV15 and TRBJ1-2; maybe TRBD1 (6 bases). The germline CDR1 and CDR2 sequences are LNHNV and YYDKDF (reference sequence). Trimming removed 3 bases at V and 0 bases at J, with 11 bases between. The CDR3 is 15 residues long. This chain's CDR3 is CATSRTAGANYGYTF. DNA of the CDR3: TGTGCCACCAGCAGGACGGCAGGGGCTAACTATGGCTACACCTTC.

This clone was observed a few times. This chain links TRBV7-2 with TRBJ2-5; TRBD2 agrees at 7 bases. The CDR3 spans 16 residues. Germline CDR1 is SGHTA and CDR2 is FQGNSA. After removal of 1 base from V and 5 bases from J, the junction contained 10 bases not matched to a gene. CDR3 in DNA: TGTGCCAGCAGCTTAGAGTCCGGACTTAGCGGGGAGACCCAGTACTTC. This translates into CASSLESGLSGETQYF.

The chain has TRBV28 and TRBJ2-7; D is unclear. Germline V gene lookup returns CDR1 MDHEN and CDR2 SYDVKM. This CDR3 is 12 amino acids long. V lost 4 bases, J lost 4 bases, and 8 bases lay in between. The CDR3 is CASSSSEYEQYF. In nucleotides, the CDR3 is TGTGCCAGCAGTTCGAGTGAATACGAGCAGTACTTC.

Here the CDR3 DNA reads TGTGCCAGCAGCCCGACCGGGACAGGACTCTACGAGCAGTACTTC. Translated, it gives CASSPTGTGLYEQYF. The rearrangement uses TRBV7-3 and TRBJ2-7; 8 bases are a match to TRBD1. The V and J ends lost 5 bases and 3 bases, in that order; junction bases with no gene match: 9. CDR1 is SGHTA, CDR2 FQGTGA, per germline. The CDR3 runs to 15 residues.

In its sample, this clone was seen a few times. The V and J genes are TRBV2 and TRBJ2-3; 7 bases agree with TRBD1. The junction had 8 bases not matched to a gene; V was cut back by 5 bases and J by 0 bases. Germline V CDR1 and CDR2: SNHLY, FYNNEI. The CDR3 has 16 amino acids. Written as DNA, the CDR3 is TGTGCCAGCAGTCCTTATGTACAGGGGAGCACAGATACGCAGTATTTT. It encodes CASSPYVQGSTDTQYF.

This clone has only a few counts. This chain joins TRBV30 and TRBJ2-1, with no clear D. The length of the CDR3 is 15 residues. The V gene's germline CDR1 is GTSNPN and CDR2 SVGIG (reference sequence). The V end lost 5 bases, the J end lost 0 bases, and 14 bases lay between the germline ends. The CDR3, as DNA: TGTGCCTGGCAGAGAGACTGGAGCTCCTACAATGAGCAGTTCTTC. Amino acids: CAWQRDWSSYNEQFF.